The 23 T cell receptor beta chains below come from one sample, sequenced in a study of follicular helper T cells after annual influenza vaccination (dated by TCRdb to about 2017). What the time point label conveys for this sample: 2014-2015 season, pre-vaccination. Libraries came from the immunoSEQ multiplex PCR assay. TCRdb re-hosts the immuneACCESS table, in-frame sequences only. Its copies lack some clones; in the studies checked, an unresolved V gene accounts for under half of them, and the cause for the rest is not known. Within this sample are 7,500 to 10,000 clones, with roughly 79% of them counted one time only. About 3.4% of the sample is held by the ten biggest clonotypes. The source material was CXCR5+ CD38- circulating T follicular helper cells from blood, sampled on the day of influenza vaccination. The cell subset or site label, as the study defines it: circulating Tfh, non-naive CD4+CXCR5+PD-1+ (ICOS+CD38+ or ICOS-CD38-). These receptors were taken from an adult who received the influenza vaccine.

A single count supports this clone. The chain recombines TRBV2 with TRBJ2-2; D remains ambiguous. The CDR3 is 15 residues long. Per germline, CDR1 SNHLY and CDR2 FYNNEI. The V gene lost 4 bases and the J gene lost 0 bases, with 9 bases spanning the gap. The CDR3 loop reads CASSAPKANTGELFF. CDR3 DNA sequence: TGTGCCAGCAGTGCTCCCAAGGCGAACACCGGGGAGCTGTTTTTT.

This rearrangement joins TRBV5-1 to TRBJ1-4, with D unclear. This CDR3 spans 13 amino acids. V was cut by 0 bases and J by 6 bases, with 6 bases left in between. CDR1 and CDR2 (germline): SGHRS, YFSETQ. CDR3 residues: CASSLVADEKLFF. The CDR3 DNA is TGCGCCAGCAGCTTGGTAGCGGATGAAAAACTGTTTTTT.

The rearrangement links TRBV30 to TRBJ2-5; D might be TRBD1 or TRBD2, each matching 6 bases. The V and J ends lost 0 bases and 5 bases respectively, with 16 bases between them. The CDR3 has 15 amino acids. CDR1 is GTSNPN and CDR2 is SVGIG in the germline V gene (reference sequence). The CDR3 region is CAWSVSWGAQETQYF. CDR3 bases: TGTGCCTGGAGTGTATCTTGGGGGGCACAGGAGACCCAGTACTTC.

The genes are TRBV19 and TRBJ2-5; 11 nucleotides line up with TRBD1. From germline, CDR1 is LNHDA and CDR2 SQIVND (reference sequence). This CDR3 contains 15 residues. V lost 5 bases to trimming and J lost 5 bases; unmatched junction nucleotides: 7. CDR3 loop: CASSVGQGARETQYF. The DNA of the CDR3 is TGTGCCAGTAGTGTAGGACAGGGGGCGAGGGAGACCCAGTACTTC.

The chain links TRBV19 to TRBJ1-6, with D uncertain. Germline V gene lookup returns CDR1 LNHDA and CDR2 SQIVND (reference sequence). Deletions cut 3 bases from V and 5 bases from J, with 8 bases between. This CDR3 region has 14 residues. CDR3 residues: CASSIPTDNSPLHF. As DNA, the CDR3 is TGTGCCAGTAGTATCCCCACGGATAATTCACCCCTCCACTTT.

The chain has TRBV7-2 and TRBJ1-5, with D perhaps matching TRBD1 (5 bases). From germline, CDR1 is SGHTA and CDR2 FQGNSA. The CDR3 is 13 amino acids. The V end was cut by 5 bases, the J end by 5 bases, with 10 bases between. The CDR3 reads CASSPGRDQPQHF. Written as DNA, the CDR3 is TGTGCCAGCAGCCCGGGACGCGATCAGCCCCAGCATTTT.

The rearrangement links TRBV28 to TRBJ2-1, with TRBD2 matching 15 bases. This CDR3 region has 17 residues. CDR1 is MDHEN, CDR2 SYDVKM, per germline. With 5 bases clipped from V and 5 bases from J, the junction kept 7 bases outside the gene matches. CDR3 loop: CASSGTSGGRINNEQFF. The CDR3 DNA reads as TGTGCCAGCAGTGGGACTAGCGGGGGGCGGATCAACAATGAGCAGTTCTTC. The full variable domain, with the rest looked up from reference TRBV28 and TRBJ2-1, is DVKVTQSSRYLVKRTGEKVFLECVQDMDHENMFWYRQDPGLGLRLIYFSYDVKMKEKGDIPEGYSVSREKKERFSLILESASTNQTSMYLCASSGTSGGRINNEQFFGPGTRLTVL.

The V and J genes are TRBV5-6 and TRBJ2-6; 11 bases match TRBD1. The J segment lost 1 base and the V segment lost 1 base, leaving 4 bases of the junction unmatched. Germline CDR1 and CDR2: SGHDT and YYEEEE. This CDR3 is built from 18 residues. CDR3: CASSLRGQGASGANVLTF. The DNA for the CDR3 is TGTGCCAGCAGCTTGCGTGGACAGGGGGCTTCTGGGGCCAACGTCCTGACTTTC.

The genes are TRBV6-1 and TRBJ1-1; no reliable D call. CDR1 is MNHNS, CDR2 SASEGT, per germline. With 6 bases removed from V and 0 bases from J, the gap between germline ends came to 11 bases. The CDR3 has 14 amino acids. The CDR3 sequence is CASSRLVVNTEAFF. CDR3 nucleotides: TGTGCCAGCAGCCGGCTCGTTGTGAACACTGAAGCTTTCTTT.

The chain joins TRBV2 to TRBJ1-6, with TRBD1 matching 7 bases. After removal of 6 bases from V and 7 bases from J, the junction contained 3 bases not matched to a gene. The CDR3 contains 13 residues. The germline gives CDR1 SNHLY, CDR2 FYNNEI. Here the CDR3 reads CASRIQGNSPLHF. The DNA for the CDR3 is TGTGCCAGCAGGATACAGGGGAATTCACCCCTCCACTTT.

The chain links TRBV7-2 to TRBJ2-7; TRBD1 matches 11 bases. The CDR3 covers 17 residues. V gave up 1 base and J gave up 5 bases; unmatched junction bases: 10. The germline V gene has CDR1 SGHTA and CDR2 FQGNSA. The CDR3 sequence is CASSLGVGTGGSDEQYF. The CDR3 nucleotides read TGTGCCAGCAGCTTAGGGGTGGGGACAGGGGGTAGCGACGAGCAGTACTTC.

The V and J genes are TRBV7-8 and TRBJ1-5; maybe TRBD1 (5 bases). This CDR3 is built from 17 residues. V lost 1 base and J lost 0, with 13 bases in between. Germline CDR1 reads SGHVS; CDR2 reads FQNEAQ. CDR3 DNA: TGTGCCAGCAGCTTAGTCTCCGGGGGAGATAGCAATCAGCCCCAGCATTTT. It codes for CASSLVSGGDSNQPQHF.

The chain recombines TRBV6-1 with TRBJ1-1, with D possibly TRBD1 on 6 matching bases. V was shortened by 5 bases and J by 4 bases, with 14 bases between the two germline ends. The germline gives CDR1 MNHNS, CDR2 SASEGT. The CDR3 contains 14 residues. This chain's CDR3 is CASSYVRGTTEAFF. The CDR3 DNA sequence: TGTGCCAGCAGTTATGTGAGGGGGACCACTGAAGCTTTCTTT.

This chain uses TRBV18 with TRBJ1-1, with 8 bases aligning to TRBD1. This CDR3 has 15 residues. Germline V lookup: CDR1 KGHSH, CDR2 LQKENI. V trimming: 1 base; J trimming: 1 base; junction bases outside the gene matches: 2. CDR3 protein: CASSPRTGQNTEAFF. The CDR3 DNA sequence: TGTGCCAGCTCACCACGGACAGGGCAGAACACTGAAGCTTTCTTT.

This CDR3 is CASSKGGNEQFF. The DNA for the CDR3 is TGTGCCAGCAGCAAAGGGGGTAATGAGCAGTTCTTC. V gene TRBV21-1 combines with J gene TRBJ2-1. TRBV21-1 is noted as a pseudogene. The CDR3 consists of 12 residues.

The chain carries TRBV5-6 and TRBJ2-7; tentatively, D is TRBD2 (5 bases). This CDR3 has 15 amino acids. Per the germline V gene, CDR1 is SGHDT and CDR2 is YYEEEE. V lost 4 bases and J 6 bases, leaving 20 bases between the germline ends. This CDR3 reads CASSPLDSPRGEQYF. DNA for the CDR3: TGTGCCAGCAGCCCACTGGACTCCCCTCGGGGCGAGCAGTACTTC.

The chain carries TRBV7-9 and TRBJ2-7, with D unclear. The CDR3 is 12 residues long. Germline V lookup: CDR1 SEHNR, CDR2 FQNEAQ (reference sequence). Trimming shortened V by 4 bases and J by 5 bases, and 9 bases separated the two germline ends. The CDR3 region is CASSSDTNEQYF. Here the CDR3 DNA reads TGTGCCAGCAGCTCCGACACAAACGAGCAGTACTTC.

The rearrangement uses TRBV27 and TRBJ2-5, with D perhaps matching TRBD1 (6 bases). The ends were cut back, 5 bases at V and 2 bases at J, with 12 bases in the middle. The CDR3 is 14 amino acids. The germline V gene has CDR1 MNHEY and CDR2 SMNVEV (reference sequence). The CDR3 is CASSTGGQQETQYF. DNA for the CDR3: TGTGCCAGCAGTACAGGCGGACAGCAAGAGACCCAGTACTTC.

V and J are TRBV19 and TRBJ1-2, with 8 bases identical to TRBD1. Per the germline V gene, CDR1 is LNHDA and CDR2 is SQIVND (reference sequence). Trimming took 7 bases from V and 3 from J; bases not matched to a gene: 10. This CDR3 region has 15 residues. CDR3 sequence reads: CASIPRGGQDYGYTF. Here the CDR3 DNA reads TGTGCCAGTATCCCCCGGGGGGGACAGGACTATGGCTACACCTTC.

This chain links TRBV19 with TRBJ2-1, with D possibly being TRBD2 (5 bases). Trimming took 7 bases from V and 8 from J, leaving 21 bases between them. This CDR3 contains 15 residues. CDR1 and CDR2 from the germline V gene are LNHDA and SQIVND (reference sequence). The CDR3 coding sequence is TGTGCCAGTACTTTCCTCGGCGGGCGGATCGATGAGCAGTTCTTC. Its translation: CASTFLGGRIDEQFF.

This clone is a singleton in its sample. This chain links TRBV7-8 with TRBJ2-1; no clear D. CDR1 and CDR2 from the germline V gene are SGHVS and FQNEAQ. V was shortened by 2 bases and J by 3 bases, with 11 bases between the two germline ends. This CDR3 comprises 15 residues. This CDR3 reads CASSLFKADYNEQFF. The CDR3, as DNA: TGTGCCAGCAGCTTATTTAAGGCGGACTACAATGAGCAGTTCTTC.

V and J are TRBV28 and TRBJ2-5; TRBD2 aligns across 14 bases. This CDR3 contains 15 residues. In germline, CDR1 is MDHEN, CDR2 SYDVKM. V lost 4 bases to trimming and J lost 4 bases; unmatched junction nucleotides: 2. The CDR3 region is CASSSGTSGRETQYF. The CDR3 nucleotides read TGTGCCAGCAGTTCCGGGACTAGCGGGAGAGAGACCCAGTACTTC.

The chain has TRBV11-2 and TRBJ2-7; possibly TRBD2 for D (5 bases). The CDR3 length is 14 residues. Germline CDR1 SGHAT, CDR2 FQNNGV. V lost 1 base, J lost 4 bases, and 11 bases lay in between. As DNA, the CDR3 is TGTGCCAGCAGCTTAGCTGAGACTACATACGAGCAGTACTTC. Encoded protein: CASSLAETTYEQYF.